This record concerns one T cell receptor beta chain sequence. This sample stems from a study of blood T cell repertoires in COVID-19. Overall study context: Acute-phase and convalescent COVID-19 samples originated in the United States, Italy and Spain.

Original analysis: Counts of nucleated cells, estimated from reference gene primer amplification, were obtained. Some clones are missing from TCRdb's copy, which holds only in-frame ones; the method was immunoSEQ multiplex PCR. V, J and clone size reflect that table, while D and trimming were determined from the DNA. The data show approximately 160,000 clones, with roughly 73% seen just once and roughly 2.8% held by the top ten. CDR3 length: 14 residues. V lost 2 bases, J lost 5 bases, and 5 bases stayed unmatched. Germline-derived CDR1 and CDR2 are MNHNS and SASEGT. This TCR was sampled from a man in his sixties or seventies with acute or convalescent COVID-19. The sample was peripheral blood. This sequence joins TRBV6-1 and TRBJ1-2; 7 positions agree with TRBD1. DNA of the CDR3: TGTGCCAGCAGTGAAATGGGGACAGAATATGGCTACACCTTC. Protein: CASSEMGTEYGYTF.